Sequencing of this T cell receptor beta chain was carried out in a study of radiation and T cells in renal cell carcinoma. Study findings and constraints: From baseline, blood top tumor clonotypes peaked at 2 weeks post-radiation.

V was clipped by 2 bases and J by 4 bases, with 7 bases between them. Germline CDR1 is SGHTS and CDR2 is YDEGEE. CDR3 size: 13 residues. As to time point: blood 4 weeks post-SBRT, at nephrectomy. This sample's treatment: 15 Gy SBRT to primary tumor, nephrectomy 4 weeks later. Radiation-treated patients gave blood at baseline, week 2 and week 4. This renal cell carcinoma was of the clear cell type. The data were produced by immunoSEQ multiplex PCR, yet TCRdb's version contains in-frame clones alone and is incomplete. The sample lists about 43,000 clones, roughly four fifths occurring once. Concerning this clone itself: Its antigen is not identified.

The TCR was taken from an older woman with renal cell carcinoma. The rearrangement uses TRBV5-8 and TRBJ1-5; D possibly corresponds to TRBD1 (6 bases). The starting material was blood, obtained from a patient whose treatment included radiotherapy and nephrectomy. CDR3 amino acids: CASSFTGNQPQHF. The CDR3 nucleotides are TGTGCCAGCAGCTTTACAGGGAATCAGCCCCAGCATTTT.